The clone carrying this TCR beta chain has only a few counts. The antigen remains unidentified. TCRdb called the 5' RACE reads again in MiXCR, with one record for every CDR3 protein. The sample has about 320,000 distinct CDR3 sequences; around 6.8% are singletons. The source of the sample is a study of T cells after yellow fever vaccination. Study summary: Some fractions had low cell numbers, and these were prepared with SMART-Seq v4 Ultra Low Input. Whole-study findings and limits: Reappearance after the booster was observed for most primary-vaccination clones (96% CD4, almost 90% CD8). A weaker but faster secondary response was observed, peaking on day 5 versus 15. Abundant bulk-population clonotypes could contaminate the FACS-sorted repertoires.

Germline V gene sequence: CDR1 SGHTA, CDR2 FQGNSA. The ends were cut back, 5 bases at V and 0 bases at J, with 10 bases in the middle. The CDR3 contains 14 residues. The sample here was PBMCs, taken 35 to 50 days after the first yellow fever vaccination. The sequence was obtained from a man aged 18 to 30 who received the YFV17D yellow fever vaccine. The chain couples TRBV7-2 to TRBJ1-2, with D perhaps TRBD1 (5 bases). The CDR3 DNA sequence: TGTGCCAGCAGCCCGGGACGTCCTAACTATGGCTACACCTTC. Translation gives CASSPGRPNYGYTF.